This TCR beta chain was captured in a study of T cells in localized non-small cell lung cancer. Assay: immunoSEQ multiplex PCR; the TCRdb copy retains only in-frame clones and omits some. The table shows approximately 29,000 clones, with roughly three quarters occurring only once. A note on this clone: What it recognizes is unknown.

The study, taken as a whole, reports: There was higher T cell clonality in uninvolved adjacent lung than in tumor, and it was highest there. A denser population of T cells in blood accompanied longer overall survival. Appearances in adjacent lung were noted for a median about 50 of the top 100 tumor clones.

The CDR3 extends over 12 amino acids. Germline trimming cut 10 bases from V and 4 bases from J; bases unmatched to any gene: 6. Germline-derived CDR1 and CDR2 are MNHNS and SASEGT. This sample comprised peripheral blood, obtained before any cancer treatment. The chain couples TRBV6-1 to TRBJ2-7; 8 nucleotides line up with TRBD2. The TCR comes from a male donor aged 60 or over with stage II squamous cell lung carcinoma. The CDR3 protein is CATSRGGYEQYF. The CDR3 bases are TGTGCCACCTCCCGGGGGGGGTACGAGCAGTACTTC.